This TCR beta chain was sequenced during a study of blood T cell repertoires in COVID-19 (dated by TCRdb to 2020 to 2022). Background for the entire study: Samples from collaborators originated in the United States, Italy and Spain and spanned both the acute and convalescent phases of COVID-19. Where available, HLA class I and class II types were obtained from metadata supplied by the sample provider rather than from assay-based typing. The sample metadata nearly always contained a de-identified subject ID, COVID-19 status, age in years and sex. A freely available public database, intended as a resource for researchers studying the immune response to SARS-CoV-2, is where the repertoires were released. The prospective study material was composed of cDNA or gDNA derived from T cells, B-cell-depleted T cells, or PBMCs. The dataset comprised deeply sampled blood TCRbeta repertoires from subjects exposed to, actively infected with, or recovered from COVID-19. Samples were obtained from the ongoing ImmuneRACE study (first 160 participants) and from over 1,000 subjects provided by 6 global collaborators.

In its sample, this clone was seen once. It has no known antigen specificity. Per-nucleotide qualities are absent, and no much larger clonotype sits a single base away. The immunoSEQ Assay, a bias-controlled multiplex PCR, was used to amplify TCRbeta CDR3 regions from genomic DNA. In the paper's pipeline: Nucleated cell counts per sample were estimated from amplification of reference gene primers within the assay. To quantify the absolute abundance of each unique TCRbeta CDR3 rearrangement, sequence reads were collapsed and filtered. For each sample, productive Simpson clonality was calculated by taking the square root of Simpson's diversity index across productive rearrangements. TCRdb took over this immuneACCESS table, retaining in-frame rearrangements with V and J assigned. Such tables are incomplete; in checked studies, under half of the missing clones stem from an unresolved V gene, and the remainder is unexplained. V and J calls and clone size are copied from that table; D and trimming were computed from the DNA. This sample gives around 170,000 clones in total; roughly 80% of them show up just once. The ten largest account for 9.5% to 15% of the sample.

Results the study describes overall, beyond this receptor: The amount of clinical and demographic metadata varied by source and participant and was provided uncurated.

Participants in the prospective study were aged roughly 18 to 90 years, lived in about two dozen United States geographic areas, and enrolled through a virtual design. To assign participants to cohorts, the prospective study relied on clinical history that participants themselves reported in a screening survey and a study questionnaire. Recovered participants in ImmuneRACE Cohort 3 were defined by two consecutive negative NP/OP PCR tests, clearance by a healthcare professional, or resolution of symptoms. In the prospective study, mobile phlebotomists collected whole blood, serum and a nasopharyngeal or oropharyngeal swab from each participant. Over a roughly 2-month period, participants in the prospective study had the option of providing additional blood draws and questionnaires. Prospective study blood samples were shipped either frozen or at room temperature before DNA extraction. CDR1 and CDR2 (SGHDT, YYEEEE) derive from the germline V gene. Relative to germline, V is 1 base shorter and J is 4 bases shorter, with 14 bases between their ends. The CDR3, from cysteine to phenylalanine, totals 15 residues. Only the CDR3 part of the read is kept: 45 bases, read in frame from the first base.

The sequence joins TRBV5-6 to TRBJ1-2, with TRBD1 as a weak D call on 5 bases. Sequenced material: PBMCs or T cells enriched from blood (not recorded which). The TCR was taken from a man aged 45-65 years who had recovered from COVID-19. The sequence in DNA is TGTGCCAGCAGCTTGCAGGGTAGGGTGAGCTATGGCTACACCTTC. Its product reads: CASSLQGRVSYGYTF.